The T cell receptor (beta chain) under discussion was sequenced for a study of CD8 T cells in Susac syndrome (dated by TCRdb to between 2018 and 2021). Looking at the study overall: Among the sequenced Susac syndrome patients, five or six had clinically active disease and eight or nine were in clinical remission. At the time of blood withdrawal, Susac syndrome patients were either therapy-naive, taking corticosteroids (with some also receiving IVIg), or on IVIg alone. Whether CD8+ T cell activation and differentiation in Susac syndrome was antigen driven was tested using repertoire sequencing. The study compared CD8+ T cell repertoire clonality among 12 healthy donors, around 14 Susac syndrome patients and roughly 15 multiple sclerosis patients.

Notes on this clonotype: Its specific antigen is unknown. Base qualities were left out, and no much larger clone turns up one base away.

Peripheral blood CD8+ and CD4+ T cells from healthy donors, Susac syndrome patients and multiple sclerosis patients were profiled by high-throughput TCR beta sequencing. The Susac syndrome patients fulfilled recently defined diagnostic criteria for definite or probable disease. Bulk CD8+ and CD4+ T cells were purified by magnetic negative isolation, while CD8+ TEMRA cells were enriched using FACS. Blood was collected in EDTA tubes and processed within 24 hours, with PBMCs isolated through density gradient centrifugation. PBMCs destined for TCR sequencing were cryopreserved in liquid nitrogen and later thawed in a 37 °C water bath. A purity of at least 90% was achieved for sorted or isolated CD4+, CD8+ and CD8+ TEMRA cells. RNA was extracted using the RNeasy kit, and roughly 0.5 to 1 microgram was reverse transcribed with random hexamers. The immunoSEQ multiplex PCR assay, which covers 54 Vbeta and 13 Jbeta segments, was used to amplify TCR beta CDR3 regions. Bias from PCR amplification was corrected by using a synthetic template baseline for primer optimization and for computational correction. The study's own analysis went as follows. Reads were annotated to V, D and J genes according to IMGT and were analyzed with immunoSEQ Analyzer, with only productive sequences retained. Clonality was computed as one minus Shannon entropy normalized by log2 of the number of productive unique sequences. For each patient and control, public and private clones were evaluated within the 100 most prevalent clones. Clones were defined as Susac-specific when absent from the healthy and MS cohorts, from about 1,100 published viral clones and from other ImmuneACCESS disease sequences. TCRdb handled the public reads itself, with Q25 trimming in fastp and clone calling in MiXCR, and kept productive beta chains. For every CDR3 protein sequence, its rows merge into one entry that carries the most common genes and DNA. The V and J calls and clone size are TCRdb's, not the authors'. The sample includes fewer than 150,000 distinct CDR3 sequences, with more than 85% observed a single time. The ten largest clones capture 0.18% of the sample.

From the germline V gene (reference sequence), CDR1 is MNHEY and CDR2 is SMNVEV. From cysteine to phenylalanine, the CDR3 is 15 amino acids long. Of all the DNA, just the CDR3 is kept, 45 bases in frame from base 1. V is shortened by 5 bases, J by 2 bases, and the region joining them spans 14 bases. Beyond this particular receptor, the publication reports: The number of individuals in the TCR sequencing and HLA analysis was acknowledged as relatively small. CD8+ repertoires in Susac syndrome showed clonal expansion, which was highest in CD8+ TEMRA cells and was greater in clinically active patients than in remitting patients. Sixteen Susac-specific public clones were identified in the total CD8+ repertoire, and five Susac-specific public clones were identified in the CD8+ TEMRA repertoire.

The sample was CD8+ T cells from PBMCs. The V gene is TRBV27 and the J gene is TRBJ2-3, with a tentative D call of TRBD1 or TRBD2, each matching 5 bases. This sequence was found in a human donor with Susac syndrome. The DNA reads TGTGCCAGCAGTGCACGGGACGCGCCCACAGATACGCAGTATTTT. Translated, this gives CASSARDAPTDTQYF.